Following are 2 T cell receptor beta chains from one sample sequenced in a study of cytotoxic CD8 clonotypes in ibrutinib-treated CLL. The repertoire was sequenced with immunoSEQ multiplex PCR; TCRdb's copy has only in-frame clones and lacks some. The sample yields approximately 130,000 clones, approximately 80% seen once. The material sequenced was PBMCs, taken after 24 months of ibrutinib treatment. Receptors originate from a human donor with chronic lymphocytic leukemia.

This chain links TRBV30 with TRBJ2-1; unclear D gene. With 0 bases removed from V and 3 bases from J, the gap between germline ends came to 6 bases. The CDR3 extends over 13 amino acids. Looked up from germline, CDR1 is GTSNPN and CDR2 is SVGIG (reference sequence). The CDR3 sequence is CAWSVVSYNEQFF. The CDR3 DNA reads as TGTGCCTGGAGTGTGGTCAGCTACAATGAGCAGTTCTTC.

The count of this clone is one. The chain uses TRBV5-4 and TRBJ2-5; a weak D match, TRBD2 (6 bases). V shed 4 bases and J shed 5 bases, with 15 bases lying between them. The germline CDR1 and CDR2 sequences are SGHNT and YYREEE (reference sequence). The CDR3 is 14 amino acids. The DNA of the CDR3 is TGTGCCAGCAGCGTTCCGGGGGATGCGGAGACCCAGTACTTC. This sequence encodes CASSVPGDAETQYF.